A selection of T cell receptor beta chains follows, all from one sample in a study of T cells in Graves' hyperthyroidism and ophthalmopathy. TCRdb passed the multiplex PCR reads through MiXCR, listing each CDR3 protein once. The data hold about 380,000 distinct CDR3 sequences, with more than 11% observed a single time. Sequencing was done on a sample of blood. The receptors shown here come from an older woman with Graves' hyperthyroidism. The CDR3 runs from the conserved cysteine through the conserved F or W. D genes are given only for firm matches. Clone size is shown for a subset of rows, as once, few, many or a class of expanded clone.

CDR3 protein: CASSLNTGGRVYEQYF
CDR3 DNA: TGTGCCAGCAGCCTAAACACAGGGGGCCGAGTTTACGAGCAGTACTTC
clone size: many
J gene: TRBJ2-7
V gene: TRBV7-8
D gene: TRBD1

CDR3 protein: CASSHVIDRVTTFYSYEQYF
CDR3 DNA: TGCGCCAGCAGCCACGTCATCGACAGGGTCACGACTTTCTATTCCTACGAGCAGTACTTC
clone size: few
J gene: TRBJ2-7
V gene: TRBV4-1
D gene: TRBD1

CDR3 protein: CASSLGHSGNTDTQYF
CDR3 DNA: TGCGCCAGCAGCTTGGGCCATAGCGGGAACACAGATACGCAGTATTTT
clone size: many
J gene: TRBJ2-3
V gene: TRBV5-1
D gene: TRBD2

CDR3 protein: CASSIGGETQYF
CDR3 DNA: TGTGCCAGCAGTATAGGCGGGGAGACCCAGTACTTC
clone size: many
J gene: TRBJ2-5
V gene: TRBV19
D gene: NA

CDR3 protein: CASSFRGHGTIYF
CDR3 DNA: TGTGCCAGCAGTTTTCGGGGACACGGCACCATATATTTT
clone size: NA
J gene: TRBJ1-3
V gene: TRBV28
D gene: NA

CDR3 protein: CSARGAERNTGELFF
CDR3 DNA: TGCAGTGCAAGAGGGGCGGAGAGGAACACCGGGGAGCTGTTTTTT
clone size: many
J gene: TRBJ2-2
V gene: TRBV20-1
D gene: NA

CDR3 protein: CASGLGQGTHYEQYF
CDR3 DNA: TGTGCTAGTGGTTTAGGACAGGGGACTCACTACGAGCAGTACTTC
clone size: few
J gene: TRBJ2-7
V gene: TRBV12-5
D gene: TRBD1

CDR3 protein: CASSVDREGDEQFF
CDR3 DNA: TGTGCCAGCAGTGTCGACAGGGAGGGCGATGAGCAGTTCTTC
clone size: many
J gene: TRBJ2-1
V gene: TRBV2
D gene: NA

CDR3 protein: CSARDGIHLTGNTIYF
CDR3 DNA: TGCAGTGCTAGAGATGGTATCCACCTTACTGGAAACACCATATATTTT
clone size: many
J gene: TRBJ1-3
V gene: TRBV20-1
D gene: NA

CDR3 protein: CASSRDSQSSYEQYF
CDR3 DNA: TGCGCCAGCAGCCGGGACTCACAGAGCTCCTACGAGCAGTACTTC
clone size: many
J gene: TRBJ2-7
V gene: TRBV5-1
D gene: NA

CDR3 protein: CAWKRGTGELFF
CDR3 DNA: TGTGCCTGGAAGCGGGGCACCGGGGAGCTGTTTTTT
clone size: NA
J gene: TRBJ2-2
V gene: TRBV30
D gene: TRBD2

CDR3 protein: CASSPFGPSYEQYF
CDR3 DNA: TGCGCCAGCAGCCCCTTCGGACCGTCCTACGAGCAGTACTTC
clone size: many
J gene: TRBJ2-7
V gene: TRBV5-1
D gene: NA

CDR3 protein: CASSRYLGQGFHNEQFF
CDR3 DNA: TGTGCCAGCAGCCGATACCTGGGACAGGGGTTCCACAATGAGCAGTTCTTC
clone size: many
J gene: TRBJ2-1
V gene: TRBV11-1
D gene: TRBD1

CDR3 protein: CASSTDRGGTQYF
CDR3 DNA: TGTGCCAGCAGCACAGACCGCGGTGGGACCCAGTACTTC
clone size: few
J gene: TRBJ2-5
V gene: TRBV7-3
D gene: NA

CDR3 protein: CAWRLAGGQETQYF
CDR3 DNA: TGTGCCTGGAGGTTAGCGGGAGGGCAAGAGACCCAGTACTTC
clone size: many
J gene: TRBJ2-5
V gene: TRBV30
D gene: TRBD2

CDR3 protein: CASRGSEQYF
CDR3 DNA: TGTGCCAGCAGGGGATCCGAGCAGTACTTC
clone size: many
J gene: TRBJ2-7
V gene: TRBV2
D gene: NA

CDR3 protein: CASSLQAASGNTIYF
CDR3 DNA: TGTGCCAGCAGCTTACAGGCTGCGTCTGGAAACACCATATATTTT
clone size: NA
J gene: TRBJ1-3
V gene: TRBV7-9
D gene: NA

CDR3 protein: CASTSGSYNEQFF
CDR3 DNA: TGTGCCAGCACTAGCGGCTCCTACAATGAGCAGTTCTTC
clone size: many
J gene: TRBJ2-1
V gene: TRBV2
D gene: TRBD2

CDR3 protein: CASSPLQRENNEQFF
CDR3 DNA: TGTGCCAGCAGCCCTCTCCAGCGGGAGAACAATGAGCAGTTCTTC
clone size: many
J gene: TRBJ2-1
V gene: TRBV2
D gene: TRBD2

CDR3 protein: CSARIQGGHGYTF
CDR3 DNA: TGCAGTGCTCGTATACAGGGAGGGCATGGCTACACCTTC
clone size: many
J gene: TRBJ1-2
V gene: TRBV20-1
D gene: NA

CDR3 protein: CASSVIGSNPFF
CDR3 DNA: TGTGCCAGCAGCGTGATCGGGTCCAACCCGTTCTTC
clone size: NA
J gene: TRBJ2-1
V gene: TRBV7-3
D gene: NA

CDR3 protein: CASSHSRDRKNIQYF
CDR3 DNA: TGCGCCAGCAGCCACAGCCGGGACAGGAAAAACATTCAGTACTTC
clone size: many
J gene: TRBJ2-4
V gene: TRBV4-1
D gene: TRBD1

CDR3 protein: CASRGSGSSYNEQFF
CDR3 DNA: TGTGCCAGCAGAGGTAGCGGAAGCTCCTACAATGAGCAGTTCTTC
clone size: many
J gene: TRBJ2-1
V gene: TRBV3-1
D gene: NA

CDR3 protein: CASSARDSLVGANVLTF
CDR3 DNA: TGTGCCAGCAGCGCAAGGGACAGCCTTGTTGGGGCCAACGTCCTGACTTTC
clone size: few
J gene: TRBJ2-6
V gene: TRBV9
D gene: TRBD1

CDR3 protein: CATSDGRGSDTQYF
CDR3 DNA: TGTGCCACCAGTGATGGTAGGGGGTCAGATACGCAGTATTTT
clone size: many
J gene: TRBJ2-3
V gene: TRBV24-1
D gene: NA

CDR3 protein: CSALDSTDGEQYF
CDR3 DNA: TGCAGTGCCCTAGACAGCACCGATGGCGAGCAGTACTTC
clone size: many
J gene: TRBJ2-7
V gene: TRBV20-1
D gene: NA

CDR3 protein: CASSPSQANTEAFF
CDR3 DNA: TGTGCCAGCTCACCAAGCCAGGCGAACACTGAAGCTTTCTTT
clone size: many
J gene: TRBJ1-1
V gene: TRBV18
D gene: NA

CDR3 protein: CSARPPSAANTGELFF
CDR3 DNA: TGCAGTGCTAGACCCCCCAGCGCCGCGAACACCGGGGAGCTGTTTTTT
clone size: many
J gene: TRBJ2-2
V gene: TRBV20-1
D gene: NA

CDR3 protein: CATSRDGGRWNSPLHF
CDR3 DNA: TGTGCCACCAGCAGAGATGGGGGGCGTTGGAATTCACCCCTCCACTTT
clone size: few
J gene: TRBJ1-6
V gene: TRBV15
D gene: NA

CDR3 protein: CASSLSPGTNEQFF
CDR3 DNA: TGCGCCAGCAGCTTGAGTCCGGGGACCAATGAGCAGTTCTTC
clone size: many
J gene: TRBJ2-1
V gene: TRBV5-1
D gene: NA